These T cell receptor beta chains were read from a single sample in a study of blood T cells in healthy people across ages. In TCRdb, the 5' RACE reads were re-called with MiXCR into one record per CDR3 protein. The sample includes 700,000 or so distinct CDR3 sequences, approximately 40% seen only once; the top ten take about 30%. Sequenced sample: blood. The receptors originated from a man at least 80 years old in good health. CDR3s include the opening cysteine and the closing phenylalanine or tryptophan. The D gene is left open where the match is weak. Rows give clone size only sometimes, using once, few, many, or a class for an expanded clone.

cdr3_nt	cdr3_aa	v_call	d_call	clone_size	j_call
TGCAGCGGGGGACGCCCCTACCAAGAGACCCAGTACTTC	CSGGRPYQETQYF	TRBV29-1	NA	NA	TRBJ2-5
TGTGCCAGCAGCTCTCCGATGACCGGGGAGCTGTTTTTT	CASSSPMTGELFF	TRBV7-3	NA	NA	TRBJ2-2
TGTGCCAGCAGCCCCGGGTGGGGCTCCGAGCAGTACTTC	CASSPGWGSEQYF	TRBV3-1	NA	NA	TRBJ2-7
TGTGCCAGCAGATCAGGAGCAGCCGGAGGAGAGACCCAGTACTTC	CASRSGAAGGETQYF	TRBV12-3/TRBV12-4	NA	NA	TRBJ2-5
TGTCCCAGCAGCCGTAATAGCGGGGTTTACAATGGGCAGTTCTTC	CPSSRNSGVYNGQFF	TRBV6-1	TRBD2	NA	TRBJ2-1
TGCAGTGCAGGTTTTAGACTAGCGGGAGAAATGGGCAATGAGCAGTTCTTC	CSAGFRLAGEMGNEQFF	TRBV20-1	TRBD2	many	TRBJ2-1
TGTGCCAGCAGTTTATGGGACACCGGGGCCGGGGAGCTGTTTTTT	CASSLWDTGAGELFF	TRBV27	NA	NA	TRBJ2-2
TGTGCTAGTGGTCTCGGGACAGGAGAAGAGACCCAGTACTTC	CASGLGTGEETQYF	TRBV12-5	TRBD1	NA	TRBJ2-5
TGTGCCAGCAGTTACTCGGGCCTAGCAAAGTACGAGCAGTACTTC	CASSYSGLAKYEQYF	TRBV6-5	NA	NA	TRBJ2-7
TGCAGCGTTGGATTTGGGGGACAGGGCATCGGCTACACCTTC	CSVGFGGQGIGYTF	TRBV29-1	TRBD1	NA	TRBJ1-2
TGTGCCAGTACACTAGCGGGGGGTTTAGATACGCAGTATTTT	CASTLAGGLDTQYF	TRBV3-1	TRBD2	NA	TRBJ2-3
TGTGCCTGGAGTGTTTGGCCTAGCCGAACTTACAATGAGCAGTTCTTC	CAWSVWPSRTYNEQFF	TRBV30	NA	NA	TRBJ2-1
TGCGCCAGCAGCCAATACAGGGGGTTAACTGAAGCTTTCTTT	CASSQYRGLTEAFF	TRBV4-3	TRBD1	NA	TRBJ1-1
TGCAGTGCTAGAGGCCTGGTATCAGGGGCCAACGTCCTGACTTTC	CSARGLVSGANVLTF	TRBV20-1	NA	many	TRBJ2-6
TGTGCCACCAGTGAGCGTAAGACGGGGAGCACGCACACAGATACGCAGTATTTT	CATSERKTGSTHTDTQYF	TRBV24-1	NA	NA	TRBJ2-3
TGTGCTAGTGGGCAGGAGCATAGATCCTACGAGCAGTACTTC	CASGQEHRSYEQYF	TRBV12-5	NA	NA	TRBJ2-7
TGCAGTGCTAGACACAGGACGCCGGACGTCTCCTACGAGCAGTACTTC	CSARHRTPDVSYEQYF	TRBV20-1	NA	many	TRBJ2-7
TGTGCCAGCAGCCCGAGTGGCAACTACGAGCAGTACTTC	CASSPSGNYEQYF	TRBV7-3	NA	few	TRBJ2-7
TGTGCCAGCAGCGTAGGGGACGGGAGAACGGGAGATACGCAGTATTTT	CASSVGDGRTGDTQYF	TRBV9	NA	NA	TRBJ2-3
TGTGCCAGCAGCACAAGCGGGGCCCACTACAATGAGCAGTTCTTC	CASSTSGAHYNEQFF	TRBV7-3	TRBD2	NA	TRBJ2-1
TGTGCCAGCAGCATAATAGCGGGGGGCCCGTACTTC	CASSIIAGGPYF	TRBV5-6	TRBD2	NA	TRBJ2-5
TGTGCCAGCAGCTCACCCTCAAGCGGGATATCCTACAATGAGCAGTTCTTC	CASSSPSSGISYNEQFF	TRBV5-4	TRBD2	NA	TRBJ2-1
TGTGCCAGCACCCTAGCGCGGGGACAGGGGAATGGCTACACCTTC	CASTLARGQGNGYTF	TRBV7-2	TRBD1	NA	TRBJ1-2
TGTGCCAGCAGCTTGCGGGCCCATTATGGCTACACCTTC	CASSLRAHYGYTF	TRBV9	NA	many	TRBJ1-2